The clone carrying this T cell receptor (beta chain) was detected ten times or more. These data are taken from a study of T cells in Graves' hyperthyroidism and ophthalmopathy. The CDR3 totals 14 residues. Germline CDR1 SGDLS, CDR2 YYNGEE. V dropped 0 bases and J dropped 8; count of bases not matched to a gene: 0. RNA transcripts gave rise to amplified TCR beta CDR3 regions. First-round RT-PCR of the TCR CDR3 relied on the HTBI primer set. One entry per CDR3 protein results from TCRdb running MiXCR on the multiplex PCR reads. The repertoire holds approximately 400,000 distinct CDR3 sequences, less than 15% seen once, with roughly 20% in the top ten.

The sample was blood. This TCR came from a man aged 25-45 years with Graves' hyperthyroidism that later progressed to Graves' ophthalmopathy. The chain is built from TRBV9 and TRBJ1-6; the match to TRBD1 covers 9 bases. The CDR3 reads CASSVGTGDSPLHF. CDR3 coding DNA: TGTGCCAGCAGCGTAGGGACAGGGGATTCACCCCTCCACTTT.